This T cell receptor (beta chain) was recorded in a study of shared clonotypes between healthy human individuals. On the study more broadly: Each donor had three CD4 naive, three CD4 memory, two CD8 naive and one CD8 memory plate.

The CDR3 is 15 amino acids. V lost 4 bases, J lost 4 bases, and 16 bases lay in between. The V gene's germline CDR1 is KGHSH and CDR2 LQKENI. Assay execution took place at the deep level. Sorted subsets were amplified in replicate PCRs using around 220 ng DNA, about 30,000 T cell genomes. Assay: immunoSEQ multiplex PCR; the TCRdb copy retains only in-frame clones and omits some. The table includes over 2 million clones, 85% to 95% detected once. This receptor was taken from a man between 18 and 29 years old in good health. The sample taken for sequencing was naive CD4+ T cells sorted from blood. As for subset: CD45RA+ positively selected. The V and J genes are TRBV18 and TRBJ1-1, with D possibly matching TRBD1 (5 bases). CDR3 region: CASSRGGPASTEAFF. DNA for the CDR3: TGTGCCAGCTCACGGGGGGGACCGGCGAGCACTGAAGCTTTCTTT.